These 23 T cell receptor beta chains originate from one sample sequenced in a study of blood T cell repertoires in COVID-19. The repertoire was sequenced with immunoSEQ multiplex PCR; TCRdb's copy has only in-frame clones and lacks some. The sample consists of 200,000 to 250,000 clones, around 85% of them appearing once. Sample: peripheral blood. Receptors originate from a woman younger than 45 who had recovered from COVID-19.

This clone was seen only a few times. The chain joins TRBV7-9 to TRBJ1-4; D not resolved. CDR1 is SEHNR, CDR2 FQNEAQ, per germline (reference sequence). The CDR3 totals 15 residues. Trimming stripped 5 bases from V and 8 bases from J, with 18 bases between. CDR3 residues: CASSRSWENVEKLFF. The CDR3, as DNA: TGTGCCAGCAGCCGCTCATGGGAGAACGTGGAAAAACTGTTTTTT. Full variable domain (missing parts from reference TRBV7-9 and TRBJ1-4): DTGVSQNPRHKITKRGQNVTFRCDPISEHNRLYWYRQTLGQGPEFLTYFQNEAQLEKSRLLSDRFSAERPKGSFSTLEIQRTEQGDSAMYLCASSRSWENVEKLFFGSGTQLSVL.

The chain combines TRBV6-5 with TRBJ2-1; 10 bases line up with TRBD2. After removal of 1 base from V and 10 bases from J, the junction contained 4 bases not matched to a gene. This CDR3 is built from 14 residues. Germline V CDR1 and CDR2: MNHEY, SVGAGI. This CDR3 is CASSYWTSGAEQFF. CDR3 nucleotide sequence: TGTGCCAGCAGTTACTGGACTAGCGGCGCCGAGCAGTTCTTC.

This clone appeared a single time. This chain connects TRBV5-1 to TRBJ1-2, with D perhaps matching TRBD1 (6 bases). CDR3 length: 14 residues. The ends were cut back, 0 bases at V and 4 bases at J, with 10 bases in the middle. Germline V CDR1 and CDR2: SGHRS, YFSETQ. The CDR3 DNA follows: TGCGCCAGCAGCTTGGAGGACAGTCGCTATGGCTACACCTTC. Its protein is CASSLEDSRYGYTF.

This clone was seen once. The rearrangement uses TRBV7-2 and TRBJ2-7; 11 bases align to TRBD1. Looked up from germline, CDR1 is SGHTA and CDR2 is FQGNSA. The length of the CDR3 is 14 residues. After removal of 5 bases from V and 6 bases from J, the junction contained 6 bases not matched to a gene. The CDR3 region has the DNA TGTGCCAGCAGCCTGGACAGGGGGCGCGTCGAGCAGTACTTC. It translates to CASSLDRGRVEQYF.

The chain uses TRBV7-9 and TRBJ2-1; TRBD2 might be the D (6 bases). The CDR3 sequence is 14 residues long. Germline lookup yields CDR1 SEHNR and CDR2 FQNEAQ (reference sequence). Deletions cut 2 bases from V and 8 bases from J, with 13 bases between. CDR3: CASSLISSEHEQFF. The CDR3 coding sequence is TGTGCCAGCAGCTTAATCTCTAGCGAGCATGAGCAGTTCTTC.

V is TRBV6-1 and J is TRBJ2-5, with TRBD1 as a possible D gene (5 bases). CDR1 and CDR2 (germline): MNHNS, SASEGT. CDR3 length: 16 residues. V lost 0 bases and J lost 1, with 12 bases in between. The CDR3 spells CASSEAGWTSQETQYF. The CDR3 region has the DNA TGTGCCAGCAGTGAAGCGGGTTGGACAAGCCAAGAGACCCAGTACTTC.

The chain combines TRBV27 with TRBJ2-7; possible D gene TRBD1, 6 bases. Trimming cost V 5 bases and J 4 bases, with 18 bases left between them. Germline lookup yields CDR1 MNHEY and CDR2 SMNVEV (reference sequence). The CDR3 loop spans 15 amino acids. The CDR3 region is CASSPRGSFVYEQYF. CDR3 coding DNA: TGTGCCAGCAGTCCGAGGGGGAGTTTCGTATACGAGCAGTACTTC.

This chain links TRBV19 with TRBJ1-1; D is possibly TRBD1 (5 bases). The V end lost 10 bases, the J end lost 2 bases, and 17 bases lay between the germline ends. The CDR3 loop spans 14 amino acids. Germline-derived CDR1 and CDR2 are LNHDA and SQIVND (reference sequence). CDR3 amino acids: CATSPPGLNTEAFF. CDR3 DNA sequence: TGTGCCACCTCCCCACCGGGACTCAACACTGAAGCTTTCTTT.

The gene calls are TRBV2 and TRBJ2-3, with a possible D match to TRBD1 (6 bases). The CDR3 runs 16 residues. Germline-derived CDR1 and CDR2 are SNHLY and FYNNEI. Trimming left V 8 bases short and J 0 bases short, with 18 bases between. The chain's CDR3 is CASWKGWDISTDTQYF. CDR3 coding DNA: TGTGCCAGCTGGAAGGGTTGGGACATCAGCACAGATACGCAGTATTTT.

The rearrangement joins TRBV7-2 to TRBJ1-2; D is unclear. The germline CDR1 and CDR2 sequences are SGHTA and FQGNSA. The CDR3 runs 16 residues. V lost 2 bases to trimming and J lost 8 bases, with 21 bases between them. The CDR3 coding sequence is TGTGCCAGCAGCTTATCTGAAACGGCCCCGACGAGGGGCTACACCTTC. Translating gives CASSLSETAPTRGYTF. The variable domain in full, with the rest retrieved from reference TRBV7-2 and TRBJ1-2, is GAGVSQSPSNKVTEKGKDVELRCDPISGHTALYWYRQSLGQGLEFLIYFQGNSAPDKSGLPSDRFSAERTGGSVSTLTIQRTQQEDSAVYLCASSLSETAPTRGYTFGSGTRLTVV.

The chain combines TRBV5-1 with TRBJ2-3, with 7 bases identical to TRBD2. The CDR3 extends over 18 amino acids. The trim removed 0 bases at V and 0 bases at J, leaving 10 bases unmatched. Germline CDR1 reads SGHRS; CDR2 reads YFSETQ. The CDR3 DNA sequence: TGCGCCAGCAGCTTGGAGGTCTGGCGGGGGAAGAGCACAGATACGCAGTATTTT. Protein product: CASSLEVWRGKSTDTQYF.

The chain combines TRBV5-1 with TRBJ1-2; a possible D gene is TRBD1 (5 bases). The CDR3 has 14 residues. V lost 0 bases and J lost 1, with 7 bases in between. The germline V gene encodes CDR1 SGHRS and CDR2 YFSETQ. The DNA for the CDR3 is TGCGCCAGCAGCTTGGAAAGGGGTAACTATGGCTACACCTTC. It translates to CASSLERGNYGYTF.

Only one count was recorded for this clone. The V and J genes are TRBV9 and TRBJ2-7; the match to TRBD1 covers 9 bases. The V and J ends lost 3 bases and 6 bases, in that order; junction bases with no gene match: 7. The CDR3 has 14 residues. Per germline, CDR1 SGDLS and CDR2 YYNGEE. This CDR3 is CASSGTGQGREQYF. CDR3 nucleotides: TGTGCCAGCAGCGGGACCGGACAGGGGCGCGAGCAGTACTTC.

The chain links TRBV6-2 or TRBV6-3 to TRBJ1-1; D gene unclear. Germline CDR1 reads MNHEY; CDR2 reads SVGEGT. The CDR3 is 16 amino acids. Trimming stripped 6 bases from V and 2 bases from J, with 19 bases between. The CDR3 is CASSPLKGVINTEAFF. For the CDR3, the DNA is TGTGCCAGCAGCCCTCTAAAGGGAGTAATAAACACTGAAGCTTTCTTT.

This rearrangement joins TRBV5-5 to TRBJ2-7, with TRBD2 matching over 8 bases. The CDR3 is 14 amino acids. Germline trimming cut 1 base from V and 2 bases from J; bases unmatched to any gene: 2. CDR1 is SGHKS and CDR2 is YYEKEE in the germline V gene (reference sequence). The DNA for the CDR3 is TGTGCCAGCAGCTTGCTCGGGGGGGCCTACGAGCAGTACTTC. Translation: CASSLLGGAYEQYF. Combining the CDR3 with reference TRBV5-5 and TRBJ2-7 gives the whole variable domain DAGVTQSPTHLIKTRGQQVTLRCSPISGHKSVSWYQQVLGQGPQFIFQYYEKEERGRGNFPDRFSARQFPNYSSELNVNALLLGDSALYLCASSLLGGAYEQYFGPGTRLTVT.

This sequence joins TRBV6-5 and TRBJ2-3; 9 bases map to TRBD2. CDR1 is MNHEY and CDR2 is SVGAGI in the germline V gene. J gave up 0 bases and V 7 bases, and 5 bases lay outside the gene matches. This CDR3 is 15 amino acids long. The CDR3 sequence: CASNRLAASTDTQYF. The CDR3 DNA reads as TGTGCCAGCAATCGACTAGCGGCTAGCACAGATACGCAGTATTTT.

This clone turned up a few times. The CDR3 loop reads CASSSRGRQPQHF. CDR3 bases: TGTGCCAGCAGCAGCAGGGGAAGGCAGCCCCAGCATTTT. V gene TRBV12-3 or TRBV12-4 combines with J gene TRBJ1-5, with TRBD1 as a possible D gene (6 bases). The CDR3 runs 13 residues. V lost 6 bases, J lost 7 bases, and 13 bases lay in between.

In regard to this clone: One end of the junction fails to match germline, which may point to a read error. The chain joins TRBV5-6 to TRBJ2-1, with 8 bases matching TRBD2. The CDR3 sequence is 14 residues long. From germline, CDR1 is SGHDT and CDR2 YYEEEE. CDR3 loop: CASSTRGGRVGSVF. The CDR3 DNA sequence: TGTGCCAGCAGCACACGGGGGGGCCGAGTTGGTTCGGTCTTC.

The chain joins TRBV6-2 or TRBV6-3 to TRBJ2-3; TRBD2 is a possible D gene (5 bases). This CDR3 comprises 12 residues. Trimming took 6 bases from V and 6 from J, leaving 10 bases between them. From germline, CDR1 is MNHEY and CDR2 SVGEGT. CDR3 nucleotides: TGTGCCAGCAGCCCACTAGTGGATACGCAGTATTTT. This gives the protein CASSPLVDTQYF.

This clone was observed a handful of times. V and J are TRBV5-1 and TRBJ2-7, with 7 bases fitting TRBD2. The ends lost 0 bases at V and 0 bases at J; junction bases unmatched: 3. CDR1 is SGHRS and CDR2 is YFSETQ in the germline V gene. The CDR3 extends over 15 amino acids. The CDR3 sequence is CASSLGLADSYEQYF. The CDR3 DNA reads TGCGCCAGCAGCTTGGGACTAGCTGACTCCTACGAGCAGTACTTC. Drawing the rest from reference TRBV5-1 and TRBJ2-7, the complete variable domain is KAGVTQTPRYLIKTRGQQVTLSCSPISGHRSVSWYQQTPGQGLQFLFEYFSETQRNKGNFPGRFSGRQFSNSRSEMNVSTLELGDSALYLCASSLGLADSYEQYFGPGTRLTVT.

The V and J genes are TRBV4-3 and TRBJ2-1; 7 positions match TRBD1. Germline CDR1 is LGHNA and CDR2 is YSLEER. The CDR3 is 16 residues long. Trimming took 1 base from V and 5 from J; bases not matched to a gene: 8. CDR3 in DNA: TGCGCCAGCAGCCAAGCCGAGGGGGCTTTCCACAATGAGCAGTTCTTC. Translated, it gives CASSQAEGAFHNEQFF.

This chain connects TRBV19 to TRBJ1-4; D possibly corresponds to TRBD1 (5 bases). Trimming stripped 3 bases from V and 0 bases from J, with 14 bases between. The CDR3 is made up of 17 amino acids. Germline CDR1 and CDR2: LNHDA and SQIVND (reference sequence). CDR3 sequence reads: CASSITDRRSTNEKLFF. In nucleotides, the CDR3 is TGTGCCAGTAGTATCACAGACAGAAGATCAACTAATGAAAAACTGTTTTTT.

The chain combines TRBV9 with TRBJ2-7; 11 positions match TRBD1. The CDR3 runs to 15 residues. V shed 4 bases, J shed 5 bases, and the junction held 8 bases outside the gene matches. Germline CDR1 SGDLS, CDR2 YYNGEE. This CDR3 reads CASSPRTGGADEQYF. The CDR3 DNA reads TGTGCCAGCAGCCCAAGGACAGGGGGCGCGGACGAGCAGTACTTC.